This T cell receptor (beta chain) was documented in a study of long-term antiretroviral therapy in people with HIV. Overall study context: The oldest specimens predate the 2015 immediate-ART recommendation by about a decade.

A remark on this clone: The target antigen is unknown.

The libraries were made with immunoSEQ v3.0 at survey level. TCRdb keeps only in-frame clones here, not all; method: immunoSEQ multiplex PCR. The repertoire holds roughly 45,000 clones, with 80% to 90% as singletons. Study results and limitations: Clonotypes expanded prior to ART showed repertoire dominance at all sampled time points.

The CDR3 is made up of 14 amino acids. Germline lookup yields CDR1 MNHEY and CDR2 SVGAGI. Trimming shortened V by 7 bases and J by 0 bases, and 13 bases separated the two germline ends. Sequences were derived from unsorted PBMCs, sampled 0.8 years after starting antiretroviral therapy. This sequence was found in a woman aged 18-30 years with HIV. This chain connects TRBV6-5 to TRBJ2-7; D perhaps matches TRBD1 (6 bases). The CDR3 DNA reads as TGTGCCAGCAACTCCCGGGACACCTCCTACGAGCAGTACTTC. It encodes CASNSRDTSYEQYF.